This T cell receptor (beta chain) emerged from a study of T cell responses to AZD1222 COVID-19 vaccine (dated by TCRdb to about 2021). The study in broad terms: AZD1222 recipients with second doses at about 4 weeks or about 12 weeks were pooled, because spike-specific TCR depth and breadth did not differ between schedules. TCR sequencing was performed for 230 to 250 trial participants, of whom around 210 were given two doses of AZD1222 and approximately 25 were given two doses of MenACWY control vaccine. Trial participants were enrolled by age into subgroups of 18-55, 56-69 and 70-plus years, and 148, 28 and 57 TCR-sequenced participants, respectively, were included in these subgroups. Study-wide conclusions, independent of this receptor: Participants were mostly white British, with more females than males. The authors suggested clonal diversity may have been underestimated. Because no day 14 peak-response samples were available, repertoires were characterized only after the peak T cell response. Conclusions about previously exposed vaccinees are limited, since just five or six AZD1222 recipients were seropositive for SARS-CoV-2 at baseline. In the small 56-69-year group, the increase in depth fell short of significance, most likely because of low power. Nearly half of unique spike-specific TCRs reportedly recognized epitopes outside regions mutated in the B.1.351 and B.1.1.7 variants. After two AZD1222 doses, both the breadth and the depth of spike-specific TCRs were significantly higher than at day 0 and than in MenACWY recipients. Vaccine-associated CD4 TCRs spanned the whole spike protein, with dominant responses in regions 160-218 and 743-854.

Taken with the paper, the label for time point translates to: baseline before first vaccination. Vaccinee samples came from UK trials COV001 and COV002, including a single-blind randomized controlled phase 2/3 trial of AZD1222 (ChAdOx1 nCoV-19) in healthy adults. For TCRbeta chain sequencing, PBMC samples were collected from trial participants at day 0 and at day 28 after the second dose. A remark on this clone: The specificity of this receptor is unknown. It has no much larger one-base neighbor in the sample; base qualities were not kept.

CDR1 and CDR2 are read off the germline V gene (reference sequence) as MNHNY and SVGAGI. V is pruned by 5 bases and J by 7 bases, leaving 11 bases of the junction without a gene match. The cysteine opens and the phenylalanine closes a CDR3 of 15 amino acids. Solely the CDR3 DNA is kept, with 45 bases framed from the first base. The CDR3 regions of human TCRbeta chains were analyzed by immunosequencing. In the source study's methods: TCRs in the repertoires were compared against a reference library of SARS-CoV-2-specific TCRs that had been generated with the MIRA antigen-specificity platform. Breadth meant the fraction of unique TCRs that were SARS-CoV-2-associated, whereas depth meant the fraction of total T cells that were SARS-CoV-2-associated. Using the MIRA data, each spike-specific TCR was assigned both to the spike region to which the TCR was reactive and to a CD4 or CD8 class. Log10-transformed breadth and depth values were compared by one-way ANOVA with Sidak's multiple comparisons tests. Sourced from immuneACCESS, this table was stored by TCRdb with only in-frame sequences that have V and J called. A share of the clones is absent; for the studies checked, an unresolved V gene accounts for under half, and the remainder has no known explanation. That table furnishes V, J and clone size, whereas the DNA furnished D and trimming. Counted in this sample were under 130,000 clones; roughly 90% of them appeared once. Roughly 1.1% of the sample rests with the top ten.

This sequence originates from an adult in good health. The chain is made from TRBV6-6 and TRBJ1-2; 9 of the junction bases match TRBD1. The sample in question was peripheral blood, obtained on day 0 of AZD1222 vaccination. The DNA reads TGTGCCAGCAGTCCTCACTCTACAGGGGGCACTGGCTACACCTTC. This sequence encodes CASSPHSTGGTGYTF.